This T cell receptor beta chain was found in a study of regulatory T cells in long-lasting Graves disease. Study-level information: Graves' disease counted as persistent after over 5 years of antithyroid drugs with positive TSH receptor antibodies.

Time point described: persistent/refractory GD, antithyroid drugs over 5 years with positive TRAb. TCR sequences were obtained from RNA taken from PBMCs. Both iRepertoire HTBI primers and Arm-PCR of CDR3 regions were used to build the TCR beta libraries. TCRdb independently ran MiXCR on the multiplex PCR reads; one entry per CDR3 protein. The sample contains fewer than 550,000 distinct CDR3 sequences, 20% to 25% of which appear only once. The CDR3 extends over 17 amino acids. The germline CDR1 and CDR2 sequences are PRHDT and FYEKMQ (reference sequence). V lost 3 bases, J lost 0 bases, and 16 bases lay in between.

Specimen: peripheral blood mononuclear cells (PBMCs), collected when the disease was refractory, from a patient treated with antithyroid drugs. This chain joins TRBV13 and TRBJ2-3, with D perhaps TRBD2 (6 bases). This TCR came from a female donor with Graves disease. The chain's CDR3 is CASSFALMGTSTDTQYF. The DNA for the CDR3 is TGTGCCAGCAGCTTTGCTCTAATGGGGACTAGCACAGATACGCAGTATTTT. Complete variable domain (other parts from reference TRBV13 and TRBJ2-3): AAGVIQSPRHLIKEKRETATLKCYPIPRHDTVYWYQQGPGQDPQFLISFYEKMQSDKGSIPDRFSAQQFSDYHSELNMSSLELGDSALYFCASSFALMGTSTDTQYFGPGTRLTVL.